This T cell receptor (beta chain) was recovered during a study of regulatory T cells in long-lasting Graves disease (dated by TCRdb to the early 2020s). Context from the whole study: Patients with newly diagnosed Graves' disease had been on antithyroid drugs for under 3 months. Peripheral blood TCR sequencing and RNA sequencing compared persistent Graves' disease patients with newly diagnosed Graves' disease patients. The study was registered as a clinical trial and conducted in China. A total of roughly 35 samples were covered by TCR sequencing, comprising about 13 persistent and around 20 newly diagnosed Graves' disease patients. Study-wide findings and limitations: Compared with newly diagnosed patients, persistent Graves' disease patients had lower TCR Shannon entropy and fewer highly expanded clones, which suggests clonal expansion. Only the TCR beta chain was sequenced and analyzed. TRBV28, TRBJ1-2 and TRBJ2-5 were preferentially used in persistent disease, while TRBV20-1 and TRBJ2-1 were favored in newly diagnosed disease. The authors acknowledged the small sample size as a limitation that may reduce accuracy. Patients with persistent disease shared more public clonotypes (about 2,900) than newly diagnosed patients did (approximately 970). The study examined only peripheral blood because the primary lesion, thyroid tissue, could not be accessed.

This clonotype was seen many times. Its antigen remains undetermined. One base away there is no much larger clone; base qualities are not given. The germline V gene specifies MNHNS as CDR1 and SASEGT as CDR2. Ends trimmed: V by 0 bases, J by 8 bases; bases unmatched to a gene: 6. Including cysteine and phenylalanine, the CDR3 has 15 amino acids. Only the CDR3 part of the read is kept: 45 bases, read in frame from the first base. The time point label on this specimen signifies: newly diagnosed GD, antithyroid drugs for less than 3 months. RNA was extracted from PBMCs in TRIzol for both TCR sequencing and RNA sequencing. Graves' disease was diagnosed according to American Thyroid Association guidelines. Patients for the study were recruited at an endocrinology department in Xi'an, China. Each patient gave approximately 10 milliliters of peripheral blood, collected in an EDTA anticoagulant tube. Ficoll Paque Plus density gradient separation was used to isolate PBMCs, and no additional T cell sorting was done. RNA quality was checked with an Agilent 2100 Bioanalyzer and agarose gel, and concentration with a NanoDrop 2000.

The protocol used for the library was multiplex PCR. Sequencing was performed on an Illumina HiSeq 4000. iRepertoire HTBI primers and Arm-PCR amplification of CDR3 regions were used to construct TCR beta libraries. PCR products were gel purified before sequencing. The published analysis was carried out like this. Gene usage analysis of CDR3 amino acid clonotypes used the approximately 62 TRBV and more than 13 TRBJ segments found across samples. COPE and FqMerger were used to merge the filtered high-quality paired reads into contigs. BLAST was used to align contigs to IMGT TRBV, TRBD and TRBJ reference genes, with CDR3 defined following IMGT. Any clonotype with a frequency above 0.1% was classified as a highly expanded clone. Shannon entropy served as the measure of repertoire diversity, while the Gini coefficient captured V-J evenness. A clonotype found in more than one individual was treated as public. TCRdb reran the public reads through fastp at Q25 and MiXCR, keeping productive beta chains. Rows merge per CDR3 protein into single entries with the most common DNA and genes. The V and J calls were determined by TCRdb, not by the authors. Present in this sample are approximately 470,000 distinct CDR3 sequences, 16% of which were seen just once. Over 9% of the sample goes to the ten largest clones.

In addition, the sample was reused for a study of T cells in Graves' hyperthyroidism and ophthalmopathy. Per the second study: A patient counted as having stable Graves' hyperthyroidism if no progression to ophthalmopathy occurred over 18 months of follow-up. The hyperthyroidism patients were between 18 and 65 years old and newly diagnosed, with a disease duration of less than 2 months. Any patient with an uncontrolled infection, another autoimmune disease, pregnancy or lactation was excluded. Diagnoses were based on clinical symptoms, serum thyroxine and TRAb, thyroid ultrasound and orbital computed tomography. A first-round RT-PCR of the TCR CDR3 used the HTBI primer set with the Qiagen OneStep RT-PCR kit. Most expanded thyroid clonotypes (frequency above 0.001) were also detected in blood, suggesting blood repertoires may reflect thyroid immune responses. In cross-validation, a model built on a 13 V-J signature told ophthalmopathy apart from stable hyperthyroidism with under 90% sensitivity and around 84% specificity, and in testing the same model reached 80%/75%. In validation, the model predicted progression to ophthalmopathy with approximately 69% sensitivity and 72.22% specificity, a median of roughly seven months before onset. To identify distinguishing TCR V-J signatures, a discovery cohort of about 95 patients was used, comprising approximately 40 with Graves' ophthalmopathy and 57 with stable Graves' hyperthyroidism. An independent validation cohort of 18 to 20 hyperthyroidism patients and 17 patients who later progressed to ophthalmopathy tested prospective prediction of ophthalmopathy. The 95 to 100 discovery patients were randomly divided into training and test sets at a 7:3 ratio. In roughly six Graves' hyperthyroidism patients, the study also compared T-cell repertoires from thyroid tissue with T-cell repertoires from blood. Following sampling, methimazole starting at 30 mg daily was given to hyperthyroidism patients, and high-dose intravenous methylprednisolone was given to ophthalmopathy patients. Libraries were constructed in a second round of multiplex PCR, after which size selection and purification were performed. The libraries were sequenced on an Illumina HiSeq2000 using paired-end 100 bp reads. Raw data were processed with SOAPnuke, discarding reads with adapters, uncalled bases, mean Phred below 15, or no exact constant-primer or identifier match. High-quality paired reads were merged with COPE v1.2.5, and unique nucleotide sequences were defined as clonotypes. Clonotypes were aligned to IMGT TRBV, TRBD and TRBJ reference segments using MiTCR v1.1. The analysis included only V-J combinations with a frequency above 0.0001, which together covered roughly 99% of the repertoires. A TCS score was defined as the ratio between F50 (clonal expansion) and ExV (chaos), using BLOSUM62-based TCRdist between CDR3 peptides within each V-J. Welch's t-statistics and random forest reduced around 550 V-J features to about 12, which were used in a naive Bayes classifier (R e1071). No statistical method was used to fix the sample size in advance, and group allocation was not hidden from the investigators. According to the paper, TCR Vbeta CDR3 sequencing was carried out on about 140 peripheral blood samples, which came from fewer than 50 ophthalmopathy, under 85 hyperthyroidism and about 17 progressor patients.

This TCR was sampled from a man aged 35 to 55 with Graves disease. Donor details come from another sample of the same person, matched by shared clones. The specimen was peripheral blood mononuclear cells (PBMCs), collected at new diagnosis, from a patient treated with antithyroid drugs. The sequence is built from TRBV6-1 and TRBJ2-4, with 8 middle bases fitting TRBD1. The CDR3 is CASSEAEQGGYIQYF. The sequenced DNA: TGTGCCAGCAGTGAAGCGGAACAGGGGGGATACATTCAGTACTTC.